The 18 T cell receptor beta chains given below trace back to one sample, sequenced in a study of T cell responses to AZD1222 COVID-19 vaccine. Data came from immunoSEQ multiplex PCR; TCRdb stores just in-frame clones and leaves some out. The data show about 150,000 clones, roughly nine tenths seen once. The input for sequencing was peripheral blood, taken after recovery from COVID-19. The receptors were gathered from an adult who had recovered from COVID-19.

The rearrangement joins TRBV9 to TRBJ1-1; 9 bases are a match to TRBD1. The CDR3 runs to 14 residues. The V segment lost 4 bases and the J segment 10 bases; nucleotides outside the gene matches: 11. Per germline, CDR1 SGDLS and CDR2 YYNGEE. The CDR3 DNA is TGTGCCAGCAGCCTCCGGGACAGGGACGACGGAGCTTTCTTT. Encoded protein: CASSLRDRDDGAFF. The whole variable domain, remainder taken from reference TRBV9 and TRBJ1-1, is DSGVTQTPKHLITATGQRVTLRCSPRSGDLSVYWYQQSLDQGLQFLIQYYNGEERAKGNILERFSAQQFPDLHSELNLSSLELGDSALYFCASSLRDRDDGAFFGQGTRLTVV.

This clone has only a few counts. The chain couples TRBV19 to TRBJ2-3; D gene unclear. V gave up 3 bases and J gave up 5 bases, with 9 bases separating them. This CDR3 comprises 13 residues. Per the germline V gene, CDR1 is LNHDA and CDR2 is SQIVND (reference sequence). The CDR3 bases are TGTGCCAGTAGTATTTTAGTGGGAGATACGCAGTATTTT. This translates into CASSILVGDTQYF.

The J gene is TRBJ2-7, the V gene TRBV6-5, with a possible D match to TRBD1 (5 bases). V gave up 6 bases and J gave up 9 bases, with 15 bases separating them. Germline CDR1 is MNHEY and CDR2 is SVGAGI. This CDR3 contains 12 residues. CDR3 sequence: CASRASDSPQYF. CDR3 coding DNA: TGTGCCAGCAGGGCCTCAGACAGCCCGCAGTACTTC.

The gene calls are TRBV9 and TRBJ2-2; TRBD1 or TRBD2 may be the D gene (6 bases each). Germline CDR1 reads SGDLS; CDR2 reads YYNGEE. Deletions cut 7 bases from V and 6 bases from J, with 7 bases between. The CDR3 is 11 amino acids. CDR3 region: CASGGPGELFF. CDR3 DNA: TGTGCCAGCGGGGGGCCCGGGGAGCTGTTTTTT.

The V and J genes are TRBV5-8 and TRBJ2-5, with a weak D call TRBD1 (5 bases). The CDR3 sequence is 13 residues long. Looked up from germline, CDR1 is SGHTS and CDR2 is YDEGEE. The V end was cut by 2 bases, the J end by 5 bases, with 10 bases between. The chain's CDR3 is CASSFLRGETQYF. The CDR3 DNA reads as TGTGCCAGCAGCTTTTTAAGGGGTGAGACCCAGTACTTC.

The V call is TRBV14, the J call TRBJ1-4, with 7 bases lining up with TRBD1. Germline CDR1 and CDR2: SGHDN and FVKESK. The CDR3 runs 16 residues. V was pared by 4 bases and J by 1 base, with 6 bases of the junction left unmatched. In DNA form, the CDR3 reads TGTGCCAGCAGCCCCAGGGGGAGGGGAACTAATGAAAAACTGTTTTTT. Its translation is CASSPRGRGTNEKLFF.

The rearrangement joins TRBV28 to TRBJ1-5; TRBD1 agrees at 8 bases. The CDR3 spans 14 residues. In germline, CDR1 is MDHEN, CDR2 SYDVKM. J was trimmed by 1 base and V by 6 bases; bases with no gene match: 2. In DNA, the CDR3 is TGTGCCAGCAGCCCAGGGGGCAGCAATCAGCCCCAGCATTTT. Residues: CASSPGGSNQPQHF.

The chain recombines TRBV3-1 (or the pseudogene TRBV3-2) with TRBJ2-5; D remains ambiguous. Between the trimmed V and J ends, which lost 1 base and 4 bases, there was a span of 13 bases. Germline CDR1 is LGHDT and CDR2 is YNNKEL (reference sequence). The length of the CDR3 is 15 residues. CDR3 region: CASSQVGSKAETQYF. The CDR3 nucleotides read TGTGCCAGCAGCCAAGTGGGAAGCAAGGCAGAGACCCAGTACTTC.

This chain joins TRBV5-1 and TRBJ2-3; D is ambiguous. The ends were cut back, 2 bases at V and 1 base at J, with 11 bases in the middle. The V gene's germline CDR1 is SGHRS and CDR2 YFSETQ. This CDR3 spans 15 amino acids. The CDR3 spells CASSFGATGTDTQYF. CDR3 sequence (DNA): TGCGCCAGCAGCTTTGGCGCTACGGGCACAGATACGCAGTATTTT. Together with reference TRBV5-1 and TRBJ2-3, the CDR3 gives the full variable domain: KAGVTQTPRYLIKTRGQQVTLSCSPISGHRSVSWYQQTPGQGLQFLFEYFSETQRNKGNFPGRFSGRQFSNSRSEMNVSTLELGDSALYLCASSFGATGTDTQYFGPGTRLTVL.

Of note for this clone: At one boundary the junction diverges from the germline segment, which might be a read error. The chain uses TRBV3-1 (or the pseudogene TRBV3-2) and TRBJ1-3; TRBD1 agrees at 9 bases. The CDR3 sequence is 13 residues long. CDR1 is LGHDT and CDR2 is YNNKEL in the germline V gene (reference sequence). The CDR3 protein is CASSQGNHRGLWF. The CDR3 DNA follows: TGTGCCAGCAGCCAAGGAAATCACAGGGGGCTTTGGTTT.

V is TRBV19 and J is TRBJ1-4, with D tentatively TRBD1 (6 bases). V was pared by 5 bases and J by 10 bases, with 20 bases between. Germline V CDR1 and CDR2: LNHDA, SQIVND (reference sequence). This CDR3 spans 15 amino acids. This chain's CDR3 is CASSSSGTRERKLFF. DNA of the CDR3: TGTGCCAGTAGTTCCTCCGGGACAAGAGAACGAAAACTGTTTTTT.

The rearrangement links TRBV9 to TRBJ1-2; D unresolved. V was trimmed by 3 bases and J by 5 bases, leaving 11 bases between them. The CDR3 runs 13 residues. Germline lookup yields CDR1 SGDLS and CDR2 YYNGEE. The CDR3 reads CASSASSGYGYTF. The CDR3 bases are TGTGCCAGCAGCGCATCCTCGGGGTATGGCTACACCTTC.

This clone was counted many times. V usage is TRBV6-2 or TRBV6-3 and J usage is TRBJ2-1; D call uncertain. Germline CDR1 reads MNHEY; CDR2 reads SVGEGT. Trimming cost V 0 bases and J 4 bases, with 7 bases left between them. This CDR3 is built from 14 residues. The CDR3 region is CASSYSNDYNEQFF. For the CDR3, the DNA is TGTGCCAGCAGTTACTCGAATGATTACAATGAGCAGTTCTTC.

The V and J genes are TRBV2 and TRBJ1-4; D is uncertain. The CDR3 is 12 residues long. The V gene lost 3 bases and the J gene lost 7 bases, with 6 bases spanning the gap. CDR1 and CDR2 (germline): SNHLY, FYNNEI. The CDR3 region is CASSESGEKLFF. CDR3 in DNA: TGTGCCAGCAGTGAGTCGGGTGAAAAACTGTTTTTT. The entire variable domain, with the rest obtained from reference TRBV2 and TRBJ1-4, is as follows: EPEVTQTPSHQVTQMGQEVILRCVPISNHLYFYWYRQILGQKVEFLVSFYNNEISEKSEIFDDQFSVERPDGSNFTLKIRSTKLEDSAMYFCASSESGEKLFFGSGTQLSVL.

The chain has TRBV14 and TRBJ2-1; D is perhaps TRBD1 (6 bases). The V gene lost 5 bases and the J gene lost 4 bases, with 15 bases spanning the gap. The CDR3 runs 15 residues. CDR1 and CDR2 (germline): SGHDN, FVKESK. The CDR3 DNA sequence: TGTGCCAGCAGCTGGGACACGGGATTATACAATGAGCAGTTCTTC. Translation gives CASSWDTGLYNEQFF. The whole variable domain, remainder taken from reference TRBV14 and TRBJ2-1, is EAGVTQFPSHSVIEKGQTVTLRCDPISGHDNLYWYRRVMGKEIKFLLHFVKESKQDESGMPNNRFLAERTGGTYSTLKVQPAELEDSGVYFCASSWDTGLYNEQFFGPGTRLTVL.

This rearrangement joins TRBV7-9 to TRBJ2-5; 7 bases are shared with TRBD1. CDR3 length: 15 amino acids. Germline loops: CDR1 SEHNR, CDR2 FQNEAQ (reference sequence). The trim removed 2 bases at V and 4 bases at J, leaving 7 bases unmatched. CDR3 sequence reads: CASSLYNRGGETQYF. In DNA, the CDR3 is TGTGCCAGCAGCTTATACAACAGGGGTGGAGAGACCCAGTACTTC.

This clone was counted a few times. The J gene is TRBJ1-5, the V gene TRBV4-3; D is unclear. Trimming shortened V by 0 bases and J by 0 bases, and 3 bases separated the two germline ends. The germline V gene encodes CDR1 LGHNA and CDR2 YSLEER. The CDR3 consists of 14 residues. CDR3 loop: CASSQDNSNQPQHF. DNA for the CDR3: TGCGCCAGCAGCCAAGATAATAGCAATCAGCCCCAGCATTTT.

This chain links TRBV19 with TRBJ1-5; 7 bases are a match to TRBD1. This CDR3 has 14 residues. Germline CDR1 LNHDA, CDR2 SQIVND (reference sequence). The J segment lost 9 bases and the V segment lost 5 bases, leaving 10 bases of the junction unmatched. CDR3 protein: CASSGGTVAGPQHF. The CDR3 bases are TGTGCCAGTAGTGGAGGGACAGTCGCGGGGCCCCAGCATTTT. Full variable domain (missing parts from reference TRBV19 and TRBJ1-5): DGGITQSPKYLFRKEGQNVTLSCEQNLNHDAMYWYRQDPGQGLRLIYYSQIVNDFQKGDIAEGYSVSREKKESFPLTVTSAQKNPTAFYLCASSGGTVAGPQHFGDGTRLSIL.